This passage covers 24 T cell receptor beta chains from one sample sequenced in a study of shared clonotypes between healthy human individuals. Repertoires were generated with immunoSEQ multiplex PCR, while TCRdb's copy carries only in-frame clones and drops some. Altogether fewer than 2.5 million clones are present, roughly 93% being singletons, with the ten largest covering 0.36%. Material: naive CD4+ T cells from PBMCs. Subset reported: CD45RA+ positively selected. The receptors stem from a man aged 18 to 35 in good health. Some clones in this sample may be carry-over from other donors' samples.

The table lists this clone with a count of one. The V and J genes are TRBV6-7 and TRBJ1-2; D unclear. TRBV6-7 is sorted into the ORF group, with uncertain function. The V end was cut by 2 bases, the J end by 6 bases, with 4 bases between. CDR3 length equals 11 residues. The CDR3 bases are TGTGCCAGCAGTTACCCGAATGGCTACACCTTC. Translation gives CASSYPNGYTF.

The chain's CDR3 is CASSLFYGSSGEQYF. CDR3 DNA: TGTGCCAGCAGCTTATTCTACGGGAGTTCCGGCGAGCAGTACTTC. The chain couples TRBV7-3 to TRBJ2-7; tentatively, D is TRBD2 (6 bases). The germline V gene encodes CDR1 SGHTA and CDR2 FQGTGA. The CDR3 consists of 15 residues. V lost 2 bases and J lost 6, with 17 bases in between.

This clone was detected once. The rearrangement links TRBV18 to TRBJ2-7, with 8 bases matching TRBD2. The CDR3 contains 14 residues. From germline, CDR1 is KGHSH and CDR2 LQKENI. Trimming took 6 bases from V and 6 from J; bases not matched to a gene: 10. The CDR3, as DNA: TGTGCCAGCTCGCCTCAGCGGGAGAGGGTCGAGCAGTACTTC. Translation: CASSPQRERVEQYF.

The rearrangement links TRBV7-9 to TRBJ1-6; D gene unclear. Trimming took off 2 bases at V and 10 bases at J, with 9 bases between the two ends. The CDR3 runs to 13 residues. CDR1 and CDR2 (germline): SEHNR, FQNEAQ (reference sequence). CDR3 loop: CASSLSDSSPLHF. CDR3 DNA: TGTGCCAGCAGCTTATCAGATAGCTCACCCCTCCACTTT.

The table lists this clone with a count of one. CDR3: CASSPGQGGSDTQYF. As DNA, the CDR3 is TGCGCCAGCAGCCCTGGACAGGGAGGTTCAGATACGCAGTATTTT. The chain has TRBV4-3 and TRBJ2-3; the match to TRBD1 covers 8 bases. V lost 4 bases, J lost 4 bases, and 7 bases stayed unmatched. CDR3 length: 15 amino acids. The germline V gene has CDR1 LGHNA and CDR2 YSLEER.

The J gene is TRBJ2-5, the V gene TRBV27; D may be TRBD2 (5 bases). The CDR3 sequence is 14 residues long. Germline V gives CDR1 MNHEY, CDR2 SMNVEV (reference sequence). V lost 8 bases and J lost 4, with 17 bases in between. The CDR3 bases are TGTGCCAGCTCCTTTTCGGCTAGCCTAGAGACCCAGTACTTC. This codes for CASSFSASLETQYF.

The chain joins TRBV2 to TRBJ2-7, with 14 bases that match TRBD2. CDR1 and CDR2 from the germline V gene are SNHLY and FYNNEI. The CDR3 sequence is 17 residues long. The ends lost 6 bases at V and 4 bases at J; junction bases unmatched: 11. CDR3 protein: CASRRGSGTSGSYEQYF. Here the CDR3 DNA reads TGTGCCAGCAGGCGGGGGAGCGGGACTAGCGGGAGTTACGAGCAGTACTTC.

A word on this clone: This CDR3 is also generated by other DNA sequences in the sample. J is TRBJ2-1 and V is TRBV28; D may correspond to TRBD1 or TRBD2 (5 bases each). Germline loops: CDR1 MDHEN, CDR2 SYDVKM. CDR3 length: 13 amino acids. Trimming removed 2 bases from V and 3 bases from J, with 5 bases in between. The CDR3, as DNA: TGTGCCAGCAGTTTAGGGGGCTACAATGAGCAGTTCTTC. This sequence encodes CASSLGGYNEQFF.

CDR3 nucleotides: TGTGCCACCAGGGGGGTGGGAGAGACCTACGAGCAGTACTTC. It codes for CATRGVGETYEQYF. The V gene is TRBV27, the J gene TRBJ2-7, with D maybe TRBD1 (7 bases). Germline CDR1 MNHEY, CDR2 SMNVEV (reference sequence). The CDR3 sequence is 14 residues long. The V end was cut by 10 bases, the J end by 2 bases, with 18 bases between.

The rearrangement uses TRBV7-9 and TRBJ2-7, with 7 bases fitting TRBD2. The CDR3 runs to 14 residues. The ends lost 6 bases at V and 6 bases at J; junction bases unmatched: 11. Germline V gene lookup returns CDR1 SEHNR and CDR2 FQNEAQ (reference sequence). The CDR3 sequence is CASSHPGTNIEQYF. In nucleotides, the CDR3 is TGTGCCAGCAGTCACCCCGGGACTAACATCGAGCAGTACTTC.

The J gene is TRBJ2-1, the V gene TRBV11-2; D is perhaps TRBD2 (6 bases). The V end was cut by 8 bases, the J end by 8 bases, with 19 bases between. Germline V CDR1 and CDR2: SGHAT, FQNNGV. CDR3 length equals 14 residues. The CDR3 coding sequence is TGTGCCAGCGCGAGGTTGGGGCGGGACTATGAGCAGTTCTTC. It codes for CASARLGRDYEQFF.

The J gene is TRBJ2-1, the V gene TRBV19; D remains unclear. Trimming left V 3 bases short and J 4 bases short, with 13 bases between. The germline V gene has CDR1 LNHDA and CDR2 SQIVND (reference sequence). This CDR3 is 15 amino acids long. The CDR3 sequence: CASSIAANPYNEQFF. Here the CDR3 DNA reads TGTGCCAGTAGTATTGCGGCCAACCCTTACAATGAGCAGTTCTTC.

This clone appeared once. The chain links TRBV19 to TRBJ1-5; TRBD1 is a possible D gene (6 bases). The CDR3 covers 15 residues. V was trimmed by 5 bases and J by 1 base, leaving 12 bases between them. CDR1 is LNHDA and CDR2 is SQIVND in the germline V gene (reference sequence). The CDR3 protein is CASSWGRGSNQPQHF. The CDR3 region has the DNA TGTGCCAGTAGTTGGGGCAGGGGAAGCAATCAGCCCCAGCATTTT.

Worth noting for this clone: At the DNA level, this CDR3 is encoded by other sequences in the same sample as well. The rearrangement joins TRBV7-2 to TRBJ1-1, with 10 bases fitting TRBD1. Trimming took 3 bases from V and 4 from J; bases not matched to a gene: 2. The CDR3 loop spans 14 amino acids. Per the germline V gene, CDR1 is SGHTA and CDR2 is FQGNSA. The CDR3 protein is CASSFRTGGTEAFF. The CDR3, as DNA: TGTGCCAGCAGCTTCCGGACAGGGGGCACTGAAGCTTTCTTT.

DNA of the CDR3: TGTGCCAGCAGCTTAGGAGGCAGCGGGGGCTACGAGCAGTACTTC. Protein product: CASSLGGSGGYEQYF. This chain uses TRBV7-2 with TRBJ2-5, with TRBD2 identical over 8 bases. Matching the DNA end better, TRBJ2-7 makes the J call doubtful. This CDR3 is 15 amino acids long. Germline CDR1 SGHTA, CDR2 FQGNSA.

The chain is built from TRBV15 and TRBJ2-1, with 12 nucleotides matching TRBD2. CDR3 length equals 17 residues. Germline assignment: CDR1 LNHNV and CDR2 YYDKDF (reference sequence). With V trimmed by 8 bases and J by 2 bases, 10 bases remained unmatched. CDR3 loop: CATARLAGAGTYNEQFF. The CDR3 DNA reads TGTGCCACCGCTCGACTAGCGGGAGCAGGGACCTACAATGAGCAGTTCTTC.

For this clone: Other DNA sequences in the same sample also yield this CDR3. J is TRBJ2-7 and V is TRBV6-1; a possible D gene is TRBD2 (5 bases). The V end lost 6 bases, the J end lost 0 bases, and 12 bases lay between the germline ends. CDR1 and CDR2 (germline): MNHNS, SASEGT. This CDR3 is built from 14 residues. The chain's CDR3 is CASSETGVSYEQYF. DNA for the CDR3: TGTGCCAGCAGCGAAACCGGGGTCTCCTACGAGCAGTACTTC.

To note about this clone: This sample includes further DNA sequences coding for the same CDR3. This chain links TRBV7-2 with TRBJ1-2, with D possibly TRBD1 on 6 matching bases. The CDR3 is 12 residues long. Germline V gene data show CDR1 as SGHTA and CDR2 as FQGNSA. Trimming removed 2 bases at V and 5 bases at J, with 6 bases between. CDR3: CASSLQGYGYTF. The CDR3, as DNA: TGTGCCAGCAGCTTACAGGGGTATGGCTACACCTTC.

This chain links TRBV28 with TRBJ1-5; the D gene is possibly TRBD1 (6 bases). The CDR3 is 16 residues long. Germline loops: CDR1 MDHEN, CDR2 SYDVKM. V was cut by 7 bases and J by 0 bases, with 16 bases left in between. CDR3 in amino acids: CASNGKGVYSNQPQHF. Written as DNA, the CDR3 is TGTGCCAGCAACGGAAAGGGGGTCTATAGCAATCAGCCCCAGCATTTT.

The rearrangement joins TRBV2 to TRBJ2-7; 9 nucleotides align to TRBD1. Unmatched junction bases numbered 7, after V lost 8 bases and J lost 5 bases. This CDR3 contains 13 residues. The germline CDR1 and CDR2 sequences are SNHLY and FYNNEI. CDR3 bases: TGTGCCAGCCGCCGGGACAGGGTAAACGAGCAGTACTTC. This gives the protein CASRRDRVNEQYF.

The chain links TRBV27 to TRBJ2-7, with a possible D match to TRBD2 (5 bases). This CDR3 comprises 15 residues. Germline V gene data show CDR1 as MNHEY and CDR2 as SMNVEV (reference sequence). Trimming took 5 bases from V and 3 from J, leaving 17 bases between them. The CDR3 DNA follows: TGTGCCAGCAGTCCCCCCGGGGTGGGGTACTACGAGCAGTACTTC. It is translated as CASSPPGVGYYEQYF.

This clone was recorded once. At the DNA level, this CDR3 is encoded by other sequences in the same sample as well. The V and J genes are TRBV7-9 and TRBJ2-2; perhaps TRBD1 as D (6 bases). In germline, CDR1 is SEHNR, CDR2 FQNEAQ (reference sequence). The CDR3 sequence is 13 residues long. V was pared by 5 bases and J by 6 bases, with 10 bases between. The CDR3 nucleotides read TGTGCCAGCAGCGCGCAGGGGCCCGGGGAGCTGTTTTTT. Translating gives CASSAQGPGELFF.

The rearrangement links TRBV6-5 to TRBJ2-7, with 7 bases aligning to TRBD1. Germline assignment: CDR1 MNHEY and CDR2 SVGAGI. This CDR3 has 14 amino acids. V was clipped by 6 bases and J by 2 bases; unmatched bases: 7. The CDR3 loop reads CASSRGQATYEQYF. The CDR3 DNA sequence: TGTGCCAGCAGCCGCGGACAGGCCACCTACGAGCAGTACTTC.

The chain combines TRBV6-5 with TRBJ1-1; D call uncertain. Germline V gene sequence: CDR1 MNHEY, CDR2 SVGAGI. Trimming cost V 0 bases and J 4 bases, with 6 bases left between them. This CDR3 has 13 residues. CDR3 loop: CASSYSLVTEAFF. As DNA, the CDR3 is TGTGCCAGCAGTTACTCGCTTGTCACTGAAGCTTTCTTT.